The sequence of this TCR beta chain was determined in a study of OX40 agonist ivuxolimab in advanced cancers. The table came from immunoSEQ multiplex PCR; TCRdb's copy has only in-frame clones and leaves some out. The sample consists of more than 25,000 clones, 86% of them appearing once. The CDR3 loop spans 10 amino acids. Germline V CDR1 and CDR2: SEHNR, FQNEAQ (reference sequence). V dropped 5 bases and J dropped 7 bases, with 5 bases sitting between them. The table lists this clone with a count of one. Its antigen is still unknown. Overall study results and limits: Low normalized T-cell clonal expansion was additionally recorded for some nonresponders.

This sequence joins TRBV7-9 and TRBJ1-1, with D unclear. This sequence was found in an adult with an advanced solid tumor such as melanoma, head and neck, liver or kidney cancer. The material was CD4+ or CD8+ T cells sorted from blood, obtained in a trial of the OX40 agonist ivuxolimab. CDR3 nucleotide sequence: TGTGCCAGCAGCGGCGTTGAAGCTTTCTTT. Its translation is CASSGVEAFF.